A single sample gave rise to the 18 T cell receptor beta chains below, sequenced in a study of blood T cell repertoires in COVID-19. Here immunoSEQ multiplex PCR was the method, and the copy in TCRdb shows in-frame clones only, minus some. The sample carries just over 650,000 clones, approximately 90% recorded once. Material: peripheral blood. The receptor set was obtained from a woman aged 18-29 years with acute or convalescent COVID-19.

The V gene is TRBV19, the J gene TRBJ2-1; unclear D gene. The CDR3 is made up of 15 amino acids. From germline, CDR1 is LNHDA and CDR2 SQIVND (reference sequence). With 0 bases removed from V and 5 bases from J, the gap between germline ends came to 11 bases. This CDR3 reads CASSIERGYHNEQFF. The CDR3 DNA reads as TGTGCCAGTAGTATAGAACGCGGCTACCACAATGAGCAGTTCTTC.

The rearrangement links TRBV20-1 to TRBJ1-1, with no clear D. CDR3 length: 11 residues. The germline V gene encodes CDR1 DFQATT and CDR2 SNEGSKA (reference sequence). Trimming left V 2 bases short and J 7 bases short, with 8 bases between. The DNA of the CDR3 is TGCAGTGCTAGAACCCGGGTTGAAGCTTTCTTT. Protein product: CSARTRVEAFF.

The chain recombines TRBV11-2 with TRBJ2-7, with D uncertain. The germline V and J ends were trimmed by 4 bases and 0 bases, with 7 bases remaining between them. The CDR3 loop spans 13 amino acids. Germline V gene data show CDR1 as SGHAT and CDR2 as FQNNGV. DNA for the CDR3: TGTGCCAGCAGCTCGACTTACTCCTACGAGCAGTACTTC. Encoded protein: CASSSTYSYEQYF.

There are a few counts of this clone. The rearrangement links TRBV9 to TRBJ1-5; 7 positions match TRBD1. This CDR3 contains 15 residues. V shed 0 bases, J shed 2 bases, and the junction held 2 bases outside the gene matches. CDR1 SGDLS and CDR2 YYNGEE come from the germline V gene. The DNA for the CDR3 is TGTGCCAGCAGCGTAGAGGGGGCTCGCAATCAGCCCCAGCATTTT. This translates into CASSVEGARNQPQHF.

The V gene is TRBV5-8, the J gene TRBJ2-6, with D maybe TRBD2 (6 bases). The CDR3 extends over 19 amino acids. The V end was cut by 3 bases, the J end by 2 bases, with 21 bases between. Germline V gene data show CDR1 as SGHTS and CDR2 as YDEGEE. The CDR3 DNA sequence: TGTGCCAGCAGCTGGAGGGAGGTCAGCTATTTTACTGGGGCCAACGTCCTGACTTTC. This codes for CASSWREVSYFTGANVLTF.

The chain uses TRBV28 and TRBJ1-1, with TRBD1 matching over 11 bases. Per the germline V gene, CDR1 is MDHEN and CDR2 is SYDVKM. The CDR3 extends over 14 amino acids. V gave up 4 bases and J gave up 12 bases; unmatched junction bases: 10. The CDR3 sequence: CASSSRTGGYLTFF. The CDR3 nucleotides are TGTGCCAGCAGTTCCCGGACAGGGGGCTACCTGACTTTCTTT.

This sequence joins TRBV13 and TRBJ2-2; 9 bases fit TRBD2. The CDR3 is 19 residues long. Germline trimming cut 2 bases from V and 2 bases from J; bases unmatched to any gene: 12. Germline loops: CDR1 PRHDT, CDR2 FYEKMQ (reference sequence). CDR3 nucleotide sequence: TGTGCCAGCAGCTTAAGACTAGCGGCCTCTCACACAAACACCGGGGAGCTGTTTTTT. Encoded protein: CASSLRLAASHTNTGELFF.

The chain joins TRBV9 to TRBJ1-1, with 8 bases matching TRBD1. J lost 5 bases, V lost 0 bases, and 3 bases had no gene match. The CDR3 contains 14 residues. Per germline, CDR1 SGDLS and CDR2 YYNGEE. In DNA form, the CDR3 reads TGTGCCAGCAGCGTAGACCAGGGGGCAACTGAAGCTTTCTTT. Translated: CASSVDQGATEAFF.

About this clone itself: The sample holds other DNA sequences that translate to the same CDR3. The chain is built from TRBV12-3 or TRBV12-4 and TRBJ2-7, with D perhaps TRBD2 (5 bases). This CDR3 has 13 residues. Trimming left V 3 bases short and J 1 base short, with 7 bases between. Here the CDR3 DNA reads TGTGCCAGCAGTTTTGGCGGGTCCTACGAGCAGTACTTC. It specifies CASSFGGSYEQYF.

The rearrangement joins TRBV7-8 to TRBJ1-2; TRBD1 matches 9 bases. The CDR3 consists of 14 residues. Trimming took 5 bases from V and 5 from J; bases not matched to a gene: 6. Germline assignment: CDR1 SGHVS and CDR2 FQNEAQ. CDR3 bases: TGTGCCAGCAGCCAGGGACAGGGCCAGTATGGCTACACCTTC. This encodes CASSQGQGQYGYTF.

A note on this clone: This same CDR3 is encoded by further DNA sequences in the sample. The rearrangement links TRBV24-1 to TRBJ2-1; D possibly corresponds to TRBD2 (5 bases). Per the germline V gene, CDR1 is KGHDR and CDR2 is SFDVKD. Trimming shortened V by 0 bases and J by 0 bases, and 8 bases separated the two germline ends. The CDR3 is 16 amino acids. In nucleotides, the CDR3 is TGTGCCACCAGTGATTTGGGAGGTGCCTCCTACAATGAGCAGTTCTTC. This translates into CATSDLGGASYNEQFF.

The CDR3 loop is CASSLTQGAYEQYF. The CDR3 nucleotides read TGCGCCAGCAGCCTGACACAGGGGGCCTACGAGCAGTACTTC. The J gene is TRBJ2-7, the V gene TRBV4-3; 8 nucleotides match TRBD1. CDR1 is LGHNA and CDR2 is YSLEER in the germline V gene. Trimming cost V 4 bases and J 2 bases; bases outside gene matches: 4. The CDR3 is 14 amino acids.

V is TRBV5-1 and J is TRBJ1-5; D perhaps matches TRBD1 (5 bases). The CDR3 sequence is 16 residues long. Germline V CDR1 and CDR2: SGHRS, YFSETQ. V was cut by 3 bases and J by 6 bases, with 19 bases left in between. The CDR3 here is CASSSRTDYGAQPQHF. The CDR3 DNA sequence: TGCGCCAGCAGCTCGCGGACCGATTATGGGGCTCAGCCCCAGCATTTT.

This chain links TRBV6-5 with TRBJ1-1, with a possible D match to TRBD1 (6 bases). Germline CDR1 and CDR2: MNHEY and SVGAGI. Between the trimmed V and J ends, which lost 7 bases and 0 bases, there was a span of 12 bases. The CDR3 consists of 14 residues. CDR3 loop: CASTMGDMNTEAFF. CDR3 coding DNA: TGTGCCAGCACCATGGGGGACATGAACACTGAAGCTTTCTTT.

This rearrangement joins TRBV7-2 to TRBJ2-7, with TRBD1 matching 10 bases. The CDR3 consists of 15 residues. Trimming at V came to 3 bases and at J to 4 bases, leaving 6 bases not matched to a gene. The V gene's germline CDR1 is SGHTA and CDR2 FQGNSA. The CDR3 here is CASSLETGGVYEQYF. In DNA, the CDR3 is TGTGCCAGCAGCTTGGAGACAGGGGGCGTTTACGAGCAGTACTTC.

Concerning this clone: The identical CDR3 is also encoded by other nucleotide sequences in the sample. The rearrangement joins TRBV9 to TRBJ1-2, with 9 bases lining up with TRBD1. J was trimmed by 0 bases and V by 4 bases; bases with no gene match: 4. Germline values: CDR1 SGDLS, CDR2 YYNGEE. The CDR3 is 15 amino acids. The CDR3 region is CASSPGQGANYGYTF. CDR3 DNA sequence: TGTGCCAGCAGCCCGGGACAGGGAGCTAACTATGGCTACACCTTC.

The J gene is TRBJ2-5, the V gene TRBV5-1; maybe TRBD2 (5 bases). The CDR3 loop spans 14 amino acids. CDR1 is SGHRS, CDR2 YFSETQ, per germline. Trimming removed 4 bases from V and 1 base from J, with 11 bases in between. CDR3 DNA sequence: TGCGCCAGCAGCCCGGCGGGCACCCAAGAGACCCAGTACTTC. It yields the protein CASSPAGTQETQYF.

The J gene is TRBJ2-4, the V gene TRBV3-1 (or the pseudogene TRBV3-2), with D possibly being TRBD1 (5 bases). V was cut by 2 bases and J by 3 bases, with 17 bases left in between. The germline gives CDR1 LGHDT, CDR2 YNNKEL (reference sequence). The CDR3 runs 17 residues. The CDR3 region is CASSQTKGENGKNIQYF. CDR3 sequence (DNA): TGTGCCAGCAGCCAAACCAAAGGGGAAAATGGCAAAAACATTCAGTACTTC.